The next 28 T cell receptor beta chains were all read from a single sample in a study of T-cell reconstitution after alpha-beta-depleted transplantation in children. Unique molecular identifiers were used in preparing the TCRbeta library. TCRdb analysed the PCR reads with MiXCR anew, one entry per CDR3 protein. The sample gives 600,000 to 800,000 distinct CDR3 sequences, less than 15% of which show up once; 0.75% to 0.85% is in the top ten. This sample comprised PBMCs, obtained before TCRalphabeta/CD19-depleted stem cell transplant. All receptors derive from a girl between 2 and 10 years old with congenital amegakaryocytic thrombocytopenia, due to receive a stem cell transplant.

V gene TRBV20-1 combines with J gene TRBJ2-5; the D gene is possibly TRBD2 (6 bases). Germline lookup yields CDR1 DFQATT and CDR2 SNEGSKA (reference sequence). V lost 6 bases to trimming and J lost 3 bases, with 17 bases between them. This CDR3 is built from 14 residues. The CDR3 loop is CSALRGRWEETQYF. CDR3 sequence (DNA): TGCAGTGCCCTCCGGGGGAGGTGGGAAGAGACCCAGTACTTC.

Regarding this clonotype: Given a much more abundant clone one base away, this may be a read error. This chain links TRBV20-1 with TRBJ1-5, with D unclear. Germline-derived CDR1 and CDR2 are DFQATT and SNEGSKA (reference sequence). Trimming removed 2 bases from V and 9 bases from J, with 14 bases in between. There are 13 residues in the CDR3. In nucleotides, the CDR3 is TGCAGTGCTAGATCGAACCGCTATCGGCCCCAGCATTTT. Translating gives CSARSNRYRPQHF.

The genes are TRBV6-2 or TRBV6-3 and TRBJ2-7, with D unresolved. Germline CDR1 and CDR2: MNHEY and SVGEGT. The CDR3 totals 13 residues. V was trimmed by 5 bases and J by 2 bases, leaving 10 bases between them. The CDR3 loop is CASSPFSPYEQYF. Written as DNA, the CDR3 is TGTGCCAGCAGTCCATTCTCCCCCTACGAGCAGTACTTC.

In its sample, this clonotype was seen a few times. V is TRBV5-1 and J is TRBJ1-2; D perhaps matches TRBD1 (5 bases). Germline V gene sequence: CDR1 SGHRS, CDR2 YFSETQ. The V end was cut by 4 bases, the J end by 1 base, with 17 bases between. The CDR3 runs to 16 residues. The DNA of the CDR3 is TGCGCCAGCAGCCCTGGCCCCAGGGACCTTAACTATGGCTACACCTTC. Translating gives CASSPGPRDLNYGYTF.

This chain links TRBV5-1 with TRBJ1-3, with unresolved D. This CDR3 contains 16 residues. Germline V gene sequence: CDR1 SGHRS, CDR2 YFSETQ. The V end was cut by 6 bases, the J end by 0 bases, with 16 bases between. CDR3 nucleotide sequence: TGCGCCAGCACAAAGGCCAGCCCGAGCTCTGGAAACACCATATATTTT. Protein product: CASTKASPSSGNTIYF.

The chain's CDR3 is CSAYPRGRTEAFF. The CDR3 DNA reads TGCAGTGCTTACCCCAGGGGAAGAACTGAAGCTTTCTTT. The chain employs TRBV20-1 and TRBJ1-1, with D tentatively TRBD1 (6 bases). The CDR3 totals 13 residues. Trimming left V 5 bases short and J 5 bases short, with 15 bases between. CDR1 and CDR2 from the germline V gene are DFQATT and SNEGSKA (reference sequence).

This clonotype was seen ten or more times. The CDR3 DNA sequence: TGCAGCGTTGAAGAAAGTGAGGGTTTCGCAGATACGCAGTATTTT. Translating it yields CSVEESEGFADTQYF. V is TRBV29-1 and J is TRBJ2-3; D may be TRBD2 (5 bases). The CDR3 is 15 amino acids. V was trimmed by 0 bases and J by 4 bases, leaving 14 bases between them. Germline values: CDR1 SQVTM, CDR2 ANQGSEA.

This clonotype turned up a few times. The chain couples TRBV12-3 or TRBV12-4 to TRBJ2-7; 12 nucleotides agree with TRBD2. CDR3 length: 16 residues. V lost 7 bases to trimming and J lost 0 bases; unmatched junction nucleotides: 7. As DNA, the CDR3 is TGTGCCAGCAACCACGGACTAGCGGGAAGCTCCTACGAGCAGTACTTC. It is translated as CASNHGLAGSSYEQYF.

This clonotype was picked up many times. The CDR3 is CASSPVEGTGELFF. CDR3 in DNA: TGTGCCAGCAGCCCCGTCGAGGGAACCGGGGAGCTGTTTTTT. The chain recombines TRBV7-2 with TRBJ2-2; tentatively, D is TRBD2 (5 bases). V was trimmed by 5 bases and J by 5 bases, leaving 12 bases between them. The germline CDR1 and CDR2 sequences are SGHTA and FQGNSA. This CDR3 spans 14 amino acids.

V usage is TRBV7-9 and J usage is TRBJ2-3; D may be TRBD2 (5 bases). Trimming left V 2 bases short and J 0 bases short, with 15 bases between. CDR1 is SEHNR, CDR2 FQNEAQ, per germline (reference sequence). The CDR3 is made up of 17 amino acids. CDR3 protein: CASSLPPAGLSTDTQYF. The CDR3 nucleotides are TGTGCCAGCAGCTTACCTCCGGCGGGCCTTAGCACAGATACGCAGTATTTT.

About this clonotype: An end of the junction does not agree with germline; a read error may underlie this. This chain connects TRBV5-1 to TRBJ2-7; 8 nucleotides align to TRBD1. Germline V lookup: CDR1 SGHRS, CDR2 YFSETQ. CDR3 length equals 13 residues. CDR3 bases: TGCGCCAGCAGATACAGGGGGTCCTACGAGCAGTCCTTC. Translation gives CASRYRGSYEQSF.

Note on this clonotype: A much more abundant neighbour one base away suggests this may be a read error. A read error is likely, as this CDR3 ends without the conserved phenylalanine or tryptophan. The chain has TRBV7-2 and TRBJ2-1, with D uncertain. Per germline, CDR1 SGHTA and CDR2 FQGNSA. CDR3 length: 16 amino acids. V gave up 1 base and J gave up 7 bases, with 17 bases separating them. Here the CDR3 reads CASSLVPGGAGNEQFI. The CDR3, as DNA: TGTGCCAGCAGCTTAGTCCCCGGCGGAGCTGGGAATGAGCAGTTCATC.

This chain connects TRBV5-1 to TRBJ2-3; 8 nucleotides line up with TRBD1. CDR3 length equals 16 residues. Trimming removed 4 bases from V and 5 bases from J; junction bases left unmatched: 12. Per the germline V gene, CDR1 is SGHRS and CDR2 is YFSETQ. The CDR3, as DNA: TGCGCCAGCAGCCCACTGTTCGGGACAGGCGGAGATACGCAGTATTTT. Amino acid sequence: CASSPLFGTGGDTQYF. Combining the CDR3 with reference TRBV5-1 and TRBJ2-3 gives the whole variable domain KAGVTQTPRYLIKTRGQQVTLSCSPISGHRSVSWYQQTPGQGLQFLFEYFSETQRNKGNFPGRFSGRQFSNSRSEMNVSTLELGDSALYLCASSPLFGTGGDTQYFGPGTRLTVL.

On this clonotype: A clone one base away is much larger, so this may be a read error. V usage is TRBV12-3 or TRBV12-4 and J usage is TRBJ1-5, with D uncertain. CDR3 length equals 12 residues. Trimming removed 5 bases at V and 10 bases at J, with 12 bases between. The CDR3 nucleotides are TGTGCCAGCAGTCCCGACGATGATCCCCAGCATTTT. It is translated as CASSPDDDPQHF.

This chain links TRBV27 with TRBJ2-7; weak D call: TRBD2 (7 bases). CDR1 and CDR2 from the germline V gene are MNHEY and SMNVEV (reference sequence). Trimming left V 8 bases short and J 2 bases short, with 19 bases between. This CDR3 comprises 15 residues. CDR3 region: CASGLEGGGAYEQYF. For the CDR3, the DNA is TGTGCCAGCGGACTAGAAGGGGGGGGGGCCTACGAGCAGTACTTC.

In its sample, this clonotype was seen once. The rearrangement joins TRBV20-1 to TRBJ2-3; D is ambiguous. The length of the CDR3 is 12 residues. The germline gives CDR1 DFQATT, CDR2 SNEGSKA (reference sequence). The V and J ends lost 7 bases and 4 bases respectively, with 12 bases between them. The chain's CDR3 is CSGHAPADTQYF. In DNA form, the CDR3 reads TGCAGTGGCCATGCCCCCGCAGATACGCAGTATTTT.

This clonotype was detected ten times or more. The gene calls are TRBV20-1 and TRBJ2-1; D perhaps matches TRBD2 (5 bases). V gave up 6 bases and J gave up 5 bases, with 20 bases separating them. Germline V gives CDR1 DFQATT, CDR2 SNEGSKA (reference sequence). The CDR3 is made up of 15 amino acids. The CDR3 reads CSAPFSGEWDNEQFF. Written as DNA, the CDR3 is TGCAGTGCACCCTTTTCCGGGGAATGGGACAATGAGCAGTTCTTC.

CDR3 sequence reads: CASSSLTSNQPQHF. For the CDR3, the DNA is TGTGCCAGTAGTTCCTTGACCAGCAATCAGCCCCAGCATTTT. The chain is built from TRBV19 and TRBJ1-5; D gene unclear. Germline V lookup: CDR1 LNHDA, CDR2 SQIVND (reference sequence). The CDR3 contains 14 residues. V lost 5 bases, J lost 1 base, and 9 bases lay in between.

This clonotype has at least ten counts. V gene TRBV20-1 combines with J gene TRBJ2-1, with D possibly TRBD2 on 6 matching bases. V was shortened by 6 bases and J by 8 bases, with 26 bases between the two germline ends. This CDR3 spans 16 amino acids. In germline, CDR1 is DFQATT, CDR2 SNEGSKA (reference sequence). The DNA of the CDR3 is TGCAGTGCCATTGACCCCGGGAGACGAGATCGGTATGAGCAGTTCTTC. Residues: CSAIDPGRRDRYEQFF.

There are many counts of this clonotype. The chain uses TRBV5-1 and TRBJ2-2; TRBD1 matches 7 bases. The ends lost 3 bases at V and 6 bases at J; junction bases unmatched: 5. Germline loops: CDR1 SGHRS, CDR2 YFSETQ. This CDR3 is 14 amino acids long. The CDR3 reads CASSWTGGAGELFF. The CDR3 bases are TGCGCCAGCAGCTGGACAGGTGGGGCCGGGGAGCTGTTTTTT.

Ten or more counts support this clonotype. The chain employs TRBV5-1 and TRBJ2-3, with D uncertain. V lost 0 bases and J 0 bases, leaving 11 bases between the germline ends. CDR3 length: 16 residues. The germline V gene encodes CDR1 SGHRS and CDR2 YFSETQ. The CDR3 protein is CASSLGLVRSTDTQYF. In DNA, the CDR3 is TGCGCCAGCAGCTTGGGCCTGGTGCGTAGCACAGATACGCAGTATTTT.

V gene TRBV7-9 combines with J gene TRBJ2-5; 7 bases map to TRBD2. Germline CDR1 reads SEHNR; CDR2 reads FQNEAQ (reference sequence). This CDR3 contains 17 residues. V gave up 0 bases and J gave up 0 bases; unmatched junction bases: 7. CDR3 bases: TGTGCCAGCAGCTTAGCGAGAGCTAGCGGTTACCAAGAGACCCAGTACTTC. It translates to CASSLARASGYQETQYF.

Ten or more counts support this clonotype. The chain is built from TRBV5-1 and TRBJ2-3, with D maybe TRBD2 (5 bases). Germline lookup yields CDR1 SGHRS and CDR2 YFSETQ. The CDR3 has 17 amino acids. The V and J ends lost 0 bases and 1 base respectively, with 15 bases between them. Here the CDR3 reads CASSLGVSIGGTDTQYF. The CDR3 coding sequence is TGCGCCAGCAGCTTGGGGGTTTCCATCGGGGGCACAGATACGCAGTATTTT. The variable domain in full, with the rest retrieved from reference TRBV5-1 and TRBJ2-3, is KAGVTQTPRYLIKTRGQQVTLSCSPISGHRSVSWYQQTPGQGLQFLFEYFSETQRNKGNFPGRFSGRQFSNSRSEMNVSTLELGDSALYLCASSLGVSIGGTDTQYFGPGTRLTVL.

The chain couples TRBV2 to TRBJ1-1; TRBD1 is a possible D gene (6 bases). CDR1 SNHLY and CDR2 FYNNEI come from the germline V gene. V was shortened by 6 bases and J by 1 base, with 12 bases between the two germline ends. CDR3 length: 14 residues. Here the CDR3 DNA reads TGTGCCAGCAGGGTGACAGGCGGGAACACTGAAGCTTTCTTT. It specifies CASRVTGGNTEAFF.

The chain combines TRBV20-1 with TRBJ2-2, with 8 positions matching TRBD1. In germline, CDR1 is DFQATT, CDR2 SNEGSKA (reference sequence). V lost 5 bases and J lost 1; bases outside the gene matches: 6. CDR3 size: 15 residues. CDR3 region: CSASQGAWNTGELFF. CDR3 sequence (DNA): TGCAGTGCTTCCCAGGGGGCTTGGAACACCGGGGAGCTGTTTTTT.

The V call is TRBV7-2, the J call TRBJ2-7, with 7 nucleotides matching TRBD2. J was trimmed by 0 bases and V by 6 bases; bases with no gene match: 5. This CDR3 comprises 14 residues. Per germline, CDR1 SGHTA and CDR2 FQGNSA. In DNA, the CDR3 is TGTGCCAGCAGGCGGGGCGGGAGCTCCTACGAGCAGTACTTC. Translated, it gives CASRRGGSSYEQYF.

This clonotype showed up many times. The chain employs TRBV29-1 and TRBJ2-5; a weak D match, TRBD1 (5 bases). This CDR3 is 12 amino acids long. Trimming left V 4 bases short and J 1 base short, with 7 bases between. Germline CDR1 SQVTM, CDR2 ANQGSEA. This CDR3 is CSVGGGQETQYF. The CDR3 region has the DNA TGCAGCGTTGGGGGCGGCCAAGAGACCCAGTACTTC.

This clonotype has at least ten counts. This chain links TRBV13 with TRBJ2-7; 9 nucleotides align to TRBD1. The CDR3 is 13 residues long. The germline V gene has CDR1 PRHDT and CDR2 FYEKMQ (reference sequence). Trimming took 2 bases from V and 5 from J; bases not matched to a gene: 1. CDR3 nucleotide sequence: TGTGCCAGCAGCTTAAGACAGGGGGACGAGCAGTACTTC. This codes for CASSLRQGDEQYF.